Following are 18 T cell receptor beta chains from one sample sequenced in a study of technical replicates of blood from a handful of donors. TCRdb's table, derived via immunoSEQ multiplex PCR, lists solely in-frame clones and lacks some. The sample has approximately 85,000 clones, 92% seen once; the top ten hold around 0.3%. The sample comprised T cells isolated from PBMCs. Receptors were obtained from a human donor in good health.

This clone was observed a single time. This chain connects TRBV27 to TRBJ1-3; tentatively, D is TRBD1 (5 bases). Germline CDR1 reads MNHEY; CDR2 reads SMNVEV (reference sequence). The CDR3 sequence is 12 residues long. Trimming left V 6 bases short and J 4 bases short, with 7 bases between. CDR3 nucleotide sequence: TGTGCCAGCAGGGGGCCAGGAAACACCATATATTTT. Translation: CASRGPGNTIYF.

This clone has just one count. The chain joins TRBV6-5 to TRBJ2-7, with a tentative D call TRBD2 (5 bases). The germline V gene encodes CDR1 MNHEY and CDR2 SVGAGI. The CDR3 runs to 14 residues. The germline V and J ends were trimmed by 5 bases and 5 bases, with 16 bases remaining between them. The chain's CDR3 is CASSPLTSSNEQYF. As DNA, the CDR3 is TGTGCCAGCAGTCCCCTAACTAGTTCTAACGAGCAGTACTTC.

The sample holds one count of this clone. This chain uses TRBV7-9 with TRBJ2-2, with 8 bases aligning to TRBD2. The CDR3 covers 15 residues. The germline CDR1 and CDR2 sequences are SEHNR and FQNEAQ (reference sequence). V trimming: 5 bases; J trimming: 3 bases; junction bases outside the gene matches: 5. In DNA form, the CDR3 reads TGTGCCAGCAGCCAACGGGGGGGGTACACCGGGGAGCTGTTTTTT. Translated: CASSQRGGYTGELFF.

This clone showed up just once. The chain joins TRBV6-6 to TRBJ1-2, with a weak D call TRBD1 (5 bases). This CDR3 contains 14 residues. CDR1 is MNHNY, CDR2 SVGAGI, per germline (reference sequence). The germline V and J ends were trimmed by 2 bases and 5 bases, with 12 bases remaining between them. For the CDR3, the DNA is TGTGCCAGCAGTTACGGCGGGACGGCATATGGCTACACCTTC. It specifies CASSYGGTAYGYTF.

This clone showed up just once. The CDR3 nucleotides are TGTGCCAGCAGTTTACAAGGGGTAGACTATGGCTACACCTTC. Encoded protein: CASSLQGVDYGYTF. The rearrangement links TRBV27 to TRBJ1-2, with D perhaps TRBD1 (5 bases). Trimming cost V 2 bases and J 3 bases, with 10 bases left between them. Germline V gene sequence: CDR1 MNHEY, CDR2 SMNVEV (reference sequence). The CDR3 length is 14 residues.

The chain couples TRBV19 to TRBJ2-7, with TRBD2 identical over 11 bases. The V and J ends lost 7 bases and 5 bases, in that order; junction bases with no gene match: 10. This CDR3 comprises 15 residues. Germline V gene data show CDR1 as LNHDA and CDR2 as SQIVND (reference sequence). CDR3 coding DNA: TGTGCCAGTAAGCAAATAGCGGGGGGGCGGAACGAGCAGTACTTC. It specifies CASKQIAGGRNEQYF.

The genes are TRBV28 and TRBJ2-7, with D possibly TRBD1 on 8 matching bases. This CDR3 has 16 amino acids. The V end lost 5 bases, the J end lost 3 bases, and 20 bases lay between the germline ends. The germline V gene has CDR1 MDHEN and CDR2 SYDVKM. CDR3 residues: CASSPSWTGRDYEQYF. DNA of the CDR3: TGTGCCAGCAGTCCATCCTGGACAGGGAGGGACTACGAGCAGTACTTC.

The V call is TRBV6-5, the J call TRBJ2-7; TRBD2 agrees at 8 bases. V lost 5 bases to trimming and J lost 2 bases; unmatched junction nucleotides: 8. From germline, CDR1 is MNHEY and CDR2 SVGAGI. This CDR3 has 15 amino acids. The CDR3 nucleotides are TGTGCCAGCAGTATGGGACTAGACATTACCTACGAGCAGTACTTC. This encodes CASSMGLDITYEQYF.

J is TRBJ1-5 and V is TRBV28; TRBD1 agrees at 7 bases. The CDR3 contains 13 residues. V lost 1 base, J lost 12 bases, and 6 bases stayed unmatched. CDR1 MDHEN and CDR2 SYDVKM come from the germline V gene. The DNA for the CDR3 is TGTGCCAGCAGTTTATACGACAGGGTAAACCAGCATTTT. This encodes CASSLYDRVNQHF.

This chain links TRBV7-9 with TRBJ1-3; TRBD1 matches at 7 bases. The J segment lost 0 bases and the V segment lost 7 bases, leaving 12 bases of the junction unmatched. Per the germline V gene, CDR1 is SEHNR and CDR2 is FQNEAQ (reference sequence). This CDR3 is 17 amino acids long. CDR3 loop: CASTSAGGLSSGNTIYF. The CDR3 bases are TGTGCCAGCACCTCGGCAGGGGGTCTGAGCTCTGGAAACACCATATATTTT. Filled out from reference TRBV7-9 and TRBJ1-3, the complete variable domain reads DTGVSQNPRHKITKRGQNVTFRCDPISEHNRLYWYRQTLGQGPEFLTYFQNEAQLEKSRLLSDRFSAERPKGSFSTLEIQRTEQGDSAMYLCASTSAGGLSSGNTIYFGEGSWLTVV.

Note on this clone: No DNA is shown, since the ends of the CDR3 on it are uncertain; the CDR3 is the one TCRdb lists. The chain links TRBV6-5 to TRBJ2-3; TRBD1, the D gene given by the table, was not confirmed from the DNA. The V gene's germline CDR1 is MNHEY and CDR2 SVGAGI. The length of the CDR3 is 16 amino acids, counting both ends. The CDR3 region is CASSSSPRGPTDTQYF.

This sequence joins TRBV18 and TRBJ2-3, with 11 bases fitting TRBD2. This CDR3 has 17 amino acids. V was pared by 4 bases and J by 0 bases, with 6 bases of the junction left unmatched. Germline V CDR1 and CDR2: KGHSH, LQKENI. The DNA of the CDR3 is TGTGCCAGCTCACTTACCGGGACTAGCGGAAGCACAGATACGCAGTATTTT. Translation gives CASSLTGTSGSTDTQYF.

The chain has TRBV7-8 and TRBJ2-7; a possible D gene is TRBD2 (5 bases). The CDR3 spans 13 residues. V was clipped by 7 bases and J by 2 bases, with 12 bases between them. Germline CDR1 reads SGHVS; CDR2 reads FQNEAQ. The CDR3 spells CASTRDPTYEQYF. The CDR3 DNA reads TGTGCCAGCACCCGGGATCCCACCTACGAGCAGTACTTC.

V and J are TRBV5-6 and TRBJ2-7; D not certain. Germline V gene data show CDR1 as SGHDT and CDR2 as YYEEEE. The CDR3 consists of 14 residues. With 2 bases removed from V and 0 bases from J, the gap between germline ends came to 9 bases. CDR3 sequence reads: CASSLSPGSYEQYF. Written as DNA, the CDR3 is TGTGCCAGCAGCTTATCCCCGGGCTCCTACGAGCAGTACTTC.

This chain joins TRBV5-6 and TRBJ1-1; D gene ambiguous. Germline V CDR1 and CDR2: SGHDT, YYEEEE. Trimming took 2 bases from V and 1 from J, leaving 15 bases between them. The CDR3 covers 16 residues. The CDR3 DNA is TGTGCCAGCAGCTTTGTGTTACCTTTGGCGAACACTGAAGCTTTCTTT. Translating it yields CASSFVLPLANTEAFF.

The rearrangement joins TRBV29-1 to TRBJ2-7; 11 nucleotides line up with TRBD1. Germline V gene data show CDR1 as SQVTM and CDR2 as ANQGSEA. V shed 4 bases, J shed 4 bases, and the junction held 6 bases outside the gene matches. This CDR3 contains 14 residues. The CDR3 coding sequence is TGCAGCGTTGTCACCGGGACAGGGGGATACGAGCAGTACTTC. Amino acid sequence: CSVVTGTGGYEQYF.

The V call is TRBV28, the J call TRBJ1-4, with a tentative D call TRBD1 (6 bases). CDR3 length equals 15 residues. Germline CDR1 reads MDHEN; CDR2 reads SYDVKM. The V and J ends lost 4 bases and 5 bases respectively, with 14 bases between them. The CDR3 sequence is CASSSDRTPNEKLFF. The CDR3 nucleotides read TGTGCCAGCAGTTCTGACAGGACCCCGAATGAAAAACTGTTTTTT.

The J gene is TRBJ2-7, the V gene TRBV14; D gene unclear. CDR3 size: 13 residues. From germline, CDR1 is SGHDN and CDR2 FVKESK. Trimming cost V 1 base and J 3 bases, with 7 bases left between them. As DNA, the CDR3 is TGTGCCAGCAGCCAAGCTGCGCACTACGAGCAGTACTTC. This encodes CASSQAAHYEQYF.